This TCR beta chain was documented in a study of cytomegalovirus exposure and HLA in healthy donors. Amplification used 60 Vbeta primers and 13 Jbeta primers. Method: immunoSEQ multiplex PCR; TCRdb's copy keeps in-frame clones and lacks some. There are fewer than 40,000 clones in the sample; roughly 79% occur only once, and 9.3% lies in the top ten. As to this clone: The antigen is undetermined.

Broader study findings: Trimming of TCR beta V- and J-genes showed a link, identified in a later analysis, to a missense DCLRE1C variant.

Germline CDR1 and CDR2: LGHNA and YSLEER. Trimming shortened V by 2 bases and J by 6 bases, and 14 bases separated the two germline ends. The CDR3 is 15 amino acids. The chain is built from TRBV4-3 and TRBJ1-5; D gene ambiguous. This TCR derives from a woman in her forties in good health and CMV-seronegative. The sequencing input was PBMCs. The CDR3 sequence: CASSQRKGGGQPQHF. DNA for the CDR3: TGCGCCAGCAGCCAACGAAAAGGAGGAGGTCAGCCCCAGCATTTT.